This entry lists 2 T cell receptor beta chains sequenced from one sample in a study of control samples from healthy donors and cancer patients. Assay: immunoSEQ multiplex PCR; the TCRdb copy retains only in-frame clones and omits some. The repertoire holds more than 75,000 clones, about four fifths seen once, with approximately 38% in the top ten. The specimen was PBMCs. All receptors come from a man between 70 and 80 years old with lung cancer.

This clone was seen a single time. This chain links TRBV30 with TRBJ1-3, with a possible D match to TRBD1 (5 bases). CDR1 and CDR2 from the germline V gene are GTSNPN and SVGIG (reference sequence). The V end lost 1 base, the J end lost 4 bases, and 17 bases lay between the germline ends. This CDR3 is 16 amino acids long. CDR3 in amino acids: CAWSALAGTRGNTIYF. CDR3 DNA sequence: TGTGCCTGGAGTGCGCTCGCGGGGACTCGGGGAAACACCATATATTTT.

The chain has TRBV6-5 and TRBJ2-5; 9 nucleotides match TRBD2. After removal of 4 bases from V and 4 bases from J, the junction contained 7 bases not matched to a gene. From germline, CDR1 is MNHEY and CDR2 SVGAGI. The CDR3 totals 15 residues. The CDR3 region is CASSLGGLAGETQYF. CDR3 bases: TGTGCCAGCAGTTTGGGGGGACTAGCTGGAGAGACCCAGTACTTC.